The 14 T cell receptor beta chains given below trace back to one sample, sequenced in a study of blood T cell repertoires in COVID-19. The data were produced by immunoSEQ multiplex PCR, yet TCRdb's version contains in-frame clones alone and is incomplete. The top ten clones hold roughly an eighth of a sample with about 150,000 clones, roughly four fifths of them seen once. The sequenced material came from peripheral blood. The source is a woman aged 55-70 years with COVID-19, enrolled during active disease.

This chain links TRBV4-2 with TRBJ1-5, with 7 bases that match TRBD1. With V trimmed by 1 base and J by 1 base, 4 bases remained unmatched. The CDR3 is 16 amino acids. From germline, CDR1 is LGHNA and CDR2 YNFKEQ. This CDR3 reads CASSQAPGGSNQPQHF. DNA of the CDR3: TGTGCCAGCAGCCAAGCCCCAGGGGGAAGCAATCAGCCCCAGCATTTT.

The V gene is TRBV15, the J gene TRBJ2-7, with D perhaps TRBD1 (6 bases). CDR1 is LNHNV, CDR2 YYDKDF, per germline (reference sequence). The length of the CDR3 is 13 residues. The germline V and J ends were trimmed by 4 bases and 6 bases, with 13 bases remaining between them. The CDR3 DNA follows: TGTGCCACCAGCAATGAGGACAGCGTCGAGCAGTACTTC. Its protein product is CATSNEDSVEQYF.

V usage is TRBV5-5 and J usage is TRBJ2-1, with 11 nucleotides matching TRBD2. CDR1 and CDR2 from the germline V gene are SGHKS and YYEKEE (reference sequence). The CDR3 is 17 residues long. V trimming: 1 base; J trimming: 0 bases; junction bases outside the gene matches: 3. CDR3 amino acids: CASSLRLAGFSYNEQFF. CDR3 nucleotides: TGTGCCAGCAGCTTGAGACTAGCGGGGTTCTCCTACAATGAGCAGTTCTTC.

This rearrangement joins TRBV5-5 to TRBJ2-7; TRBD2 might be the D (6 bases). Germline CDR1 and CDR2: SGHKS and YYEKEE (reference sequence). CDR3 length: 16 amino acids. Trimming stripped 4 bases from V and 0 bases from J, with 17 bases between. In nucleotides, the CDR3 is TGTGCCAGCAGCCCGGCGGGGCGGGCTAGCTCCTACGAGCAGTACTTC. This sequence encodes CASSPAGRASSYEQYF. Full variable domain (remainder filled in from reference TRBV5-5 and TRBJ2-7): DAGVTQSPTHLIKTRGQQVTLRCSPISGHKSVSWYQQVLGQGPQFIFQYYEKEERGRGNFPDRFSARQFPNYSSELNVNALLLGDSALYLCASSPAGRASSYEQYFGPGTRLTVT.

The CDR3 DNA follows: TGTGCCAGTTCTGGACAGTTAATTCGCTCTGGGGCCAACGTCCTGACTTTC. It is translated as CASSGQLIRSGANVLTF. V usage is TRBV19 and J usage is TRBJ2-6; possibly TRBD1 for D (6 bases). This CDR3 is built from 17 residues. V lost 8 bases to trimming and J lost 0 bases, with 17 bases between them. Looked up from germline, CDR1 is LNHDA and CDR2 is SQIVND (reference sequence).

CDR3 nucleotide sequence: TGTGCCACCAGCAGAGATCAGGGGGCGTATGAAAAACTGTTTTTT. Translation gives CATSRDQGAYEKLFF. The chain uses TRBV15 and TRBJ1-4; 8 nucleotides agree with TRBD1. In germline, CDR1 is LNHNV, CDR2 YYDKDF (reference sequence). CDR3 length equals 15 residues. J lost 6 bases, V lost 0 bases, and 3 bases had no gene match.

V gene TRBV29-1 combines with J gene TRBJ1-1, with TRBD1 matching 8 bases. CDR1 SQVTM and CDR2 ANQGSEA come from the germline V gene. After removal of 0 bases from V and 10 bases from J, the junction contained 7 bases not matched to a gene. The CDR3 has 13 amino acids. The CDR3 region is CSVEDRGDRGAFF. CDR3 coding DNA: TGCAGCGTTGAAGATAGGGGCGACAGGGGAGCTTTCTTT.

CDR3 region: CASSNTGIQETQYF. DNA of the CDR3: TGCGCCAGCAGCAACACAGGGATACAAGAGACCCAGTACTTC. This chain connects TRBV5-1 to TRBJ2-5; perhaps TRBD1 as D (6 bases). Trimming pared 4 bases from V and 2 bases from J, leaving 12 bases between. Germline CDR1 SGHRS, CDR2 YFSETQ. This CDR3 has 14 amino acids.

V is TRBV28 and J is TRBJ2-7, with a possible D match to TRBD1 (6 bases). The germline V gene encodes CDR1 MDHEN and CDR2 SYDVKM. The V end was cut by 2 bases, the J end by 0 bases, with 17 bases between. CDR3 length equals 17 residues. The CDR3 sequence is CASSLTQGTGSSYEQYF. The CDR3 DNA reads TGTGCCAGCAGTTTAACACAGGGTACAGGCAGCTCCTACGAGCAGTACTTC.

The chain combines TRBV7-9 with TRBJ1-4; no definite D call. V gave up 1 base and J gave up 7 bases, with 7 bases separating them. Germline CDR1 and CDR2: SEHNR and FQNEAQ (reference sequence). This CDR3 spans 13 amino acids. The CDR3, as DNA: TGTGCCAGCAGCTTAGACGGCGGTGAAAAACTGTTTTTT. Protein sequence: CASSLDGGEKLFF.

V usage is TRBV3-1 (or the pseudogene TRBV3-2) and J usage is TRBJ2-1; weak D call: TRBD2 (5 bases). From germline, CDR1 is LGHDT and CDR2 YNNKEL (reference sequence). The CDR3 is made up of 15 amino acids. Trimming took 3 bases from V and 6 from J, leaving 15 bases between them. The CDR3 sequence is CASSQDRRGLNEQFF. DNA of the CDR3: TGTGCCAGCAGCCAGGACCGCCGGGGTCTCAATGAGCAGTTCTTC.

This chain joins TRBV3-1 (or the pseudogene TRBV3-2) and TRBJ1-5; D ambiguous. Trimming cost V 1 base and J 4 bases, with 11 bases left between them. The CDR3 loop spans 15 amino acids. Germline V gives CDR1 LGHDT, CDR2 YNNKEL (reference sequence). The CDR3 region is CASSQGLLLNQPQHF. The CDR3 nucleotides are TGTGCCAGCAGCCAAGGCCTCCTTCTAAATCAGCCCCAGCATTTT.

The rearrangement uses TRBV24-1 and TRBJ2-1; 10 positions agree with TRBD2. V shed 4 bases and J 6 bases; nucleotides not matched to a gene: 11. CDR3 size: 17 residues. Germline CDR1 KGHDR, CDR2 SFDVKD. The CDR3 DNA is TGTGCCACCAGTGACCCCGCCCCTAGCGGGGGTATCAATGAGCAGTTCTTC. Protein product: CATSDPAPSGGINEQFF.

The V gene is TRBV5-1, the J gene TRBJ1-3, with TRBD1 as a possible D gene (6 bases). Trimming pared 4 bases from V and 0 bases from J, leaving 14 bases between. Looked up from germline, CDR1 is SGHRS and CDR2 is YFSETQ. This CDR3 contains 16 residues. The CDR3, as DNA: TGCGCCAGCAGCCACGGTGGGACAAGCTCTGGAAACACCATATATTTT. It translates to CASSHGGTSSGNTIYF. Based on the CDR3 plus reference TRBV5-1 and TRBJ1-3, the full variable domain is KAGVTQTPRYLIKTRGQQVTLSCSPISGHRSVSWYQQTPGQGLQFLFEYFSETQRNKGNFPGRFSGRQFSNSRSEMNVSTLELGDSALYLCASSHGGTSSGNTIYFGEGSWLTVV.